This is a list of T cell receptor beta chains from one sample in a study of T cell responses to AZD1222 COVID-19 vaccine. Sequenced by immunoSEQ multiplex PCR; TCRdb stores in-frame clones only, minus some. The repertoire consists of more than 110,000 clones, with approximately 92% occurring once and the leading ten covering more than 4.5%. The sample in question was peripheral blood, obtained on day 0 of AZD1222 vaccination. The receptors here all came from an adult in good health. CDR3s include the opening cysteine and the closing phenylalanine or tryptophan. Fields, in order: CDR3 protein, CDR3 DNA, clone size, D gene, V gene, J gene. The D gene is left open where the match is weak. Clone size is shown for a subset of rows, as once, few, many or a class of expanded clone.

CDR3aa: CASSEKGRPGRNEQFF
CDR3nt: TGTGCCAGCAGTGAAAAAGGCAGACCTGGTAGGAATGAGCAGTTCTTC
abundance: .
d_gene: .
v_gene: TRBV6-1
j_gene: TRBJ2-1

CDR3aa: CASSLKAGGPYEQYF
CDR3nt: TGTGCCAGCAGTTTAAAGGCGGGGGGGCCCTACGAGCAGTACTTC
abundance: .
d_gene: TRBD2
v_gene: TRBV27
j_gene: TRBJ2-7

CDR3aa: CASSQEPGQSLTQHF
CDR3nt: TGCGCCAGCAGCCAAGAACCGGGACAAAGTCTCACCCAGCATTTT
abundance: once
d_gene: .
v_gene: TRBV5-1
j_gene: TRBJ1-5

CDR3aa: CATSRDPQGNSPLHF
CDR3nt: TGTGCCACCAGCAGAGATCCACAGGGGAATTCACCCCTCCACTTT
abundance: few
d_gene: TRBD1
v_gene: TRBV15
j_gene: TRBJ1-6

CDR3aa: CASSFRRGQPQHF
CDR3nt: TGTGCCAGCAGTTTTAGAAGGGGTCAGCCCCAGCATTTT
abundance: .
d_gene: .
v_gene: TRBV12-3/TRBV12-4
j_gene: TRBJ1-5

CDR3aa: CASSSSSSPLHF
CDR3nt: TGTGCCAGCAGTTCCTCGAGTTCACCCCTCCACTTT
abundance: .
d_gene: .
v_gene: TRBV12-3/TRBV12-4
j_gene: TRBJ1-6

CDR3aa: CASSPGTENEKLFF
CDR3nt: TGCGCCAGCAGTCCTGGGACAGAGAATGAAAAACTGTTTTTT
abundance: .
d_gene: TRBD1
v_gene: TRBV23-1
j_gene: TRBJ1-4

CDR3aa: CASSLGGAPNTEAFF
CDR3nt: TGTGCCAGCAGCTTAGGGGGGGCTCCGAACACTGAAGCTTTCTTT
abundance: .
d_gene: .
v_gene: TRBV7-2
j_gene: TRBJ1-1

CDR3aa: CASSSTQGYTF
CDR3nt: TGTGCCAGCAGCTCAACTCAGGGCTACACCTTC
abundance: .
d_gene: .
v_gene: TRBV7-9
j_gene: TRBJ1-2

CDR3aa: CASTWRSMNTEAFF
CDR3nt: TGTGCCAGCACGTGGCGCAGCATGAACACTGAAGCTTTCTTT
abundance: .
d_gene: .
v_gene: TRBV28
j_gene: TRBJ1-1

CDR3aa: CASRPAGGGLKTQYF
CDR3nt: TGTGCCAGCAGACCTGCGGGCGGGGGGCTAAAGACCCAGTACTTC
abundance: .
d_gene: TRBD2
v_gene: TRBV28
j_gene: TRBJ2-5

CDR3aa: CASSLQSTTGELFF
CDR3nt: TGTGCCAGCAGCTTGCAGTCCACCACCGGGGAGCTGTTTTTT
abundance: .
d_gene: .
v_gene: TRBV7-6
j_gene: TRBJ2-2

CDR3aa: CASSLDGRDEKLFF
CDR3nt: TGTGCCAGCAGCTTGGATGGCCGGGATGAAAAACTGTTTTTT
abundance: .
d_gene: .
v_gene: TRBV5-4
j_gene: TRBJ1-4

CDR3aa: CAISVTGGDLYGYTF
CDR3nt: TGTGCCATCAGTGTCACAGGGGGCGATCTCTATGGCTACACCTTC
abundance: .
d_gene: TRBD1
v_gene: TRBV10-3
j_gene: TRBJ1-2

CDR3aa: CASGLGTSYSTDTQYF
CDR3nt: TGTGCCAGTGGACTGGGGACTTCCTATAGCACAGATACGCAGTATTTT
abundance: .
d_gene: .
v_gene: TRBV19
j_gene: TRBJ2-3

CDR3aa: CASSPTRGTEAFF
CDR3nt: TGTGCCAGCTCACCAACGAGGGGAACTGAAGCTTTCTTT
abundance: .
d_gene: .
v_gene: TRBV18
j_gene: TRBJ1-1